A selection of T cell receptor beta chains follows, all from one sample in a study of T-cell memory formation after mild COVID-19. TCRdb independently ran MiXCR on the 5' RACE reads; one entry per CDR3 protein. The profile shows roughly 480,000 distinct CDR3 sequences, about 23% of them singletons. The sequencing input was PBMCs or a T cell subset sorted from them (not recorded which). The receptors stem from an adult woman who had mild COVID-19 (a few samples of this study predate the infection). Cell type and time point are not known. CDR3s include the opening cysteine and the closing phenylalanine or tryptophan. Each record gives: CDR3 protein, D gene, V gene, clone size. A D gene is named only where the DNA matches it firmly. Rows give clone size only sometimes, using once, few, many, or a class for an expanded clone.

CASSTAGGLQETQYF | TRBD2 | TRBV5-1 | few
CSAKEGYYGYTF | . | TRBV20-1 | .
CASSPPGHYNEQFF | . | TRBV7-9 | few
CSARERESDAGELFF | . | TRBV20-1 | .
CASSYGNRGTSKNIQYF | TRBD1 | TRBV6-5 | .
CASSPPAPSPETQYF | . | TRBV18 | .
CASSYSDRVGYGYTF | TRBD1 | TRBV6-6 | few
CASSPVGISSYNEQFF | . | TRBV7-8 | .
CSVVTRTYEQYF | . | TRBV29-1 | few
CASSIPGGRNTEAFF | TRBD1 | TRBV19 | .
CASSYLAGGQEQYF | TRBD2 | TRBV7-2 | few
CATSASGRLQETQYF | TRBD2 | TRBV24-1 | few
CASSFRRGQPQHF | . | TRBV12-3/TRBV12-4 | few
CSVDGTQETQYF | . | TRBV29-1 | few
CASSRGQGNYYEQYF | TRBD1 | TRBV7-9 | .
CASSPRGEYTGELFF | TRBD2 | TRBV7-2 | few
CSARDVSRGNTIYF | . | TRBV20-1 | few
CASSRGEGTEAFF | . | TRBV2 | many
CASSPTPGLAGETQYF | TRBD2 | TRBV9 | .
CATSAGHSSQETQYF | . | TRBV24-1 | few
CATRKQGIHQPQHF | . | TRBV6-1 | .
CASSVGPHGTANTEAFF | TRBD1 | TRBV9 | few
CASSGTGGFEAFF | TRBD1 | TRBV25-1 | .
CASSPASNEQFF | . | TRBV18 | .
CASSLVDTQYF | . | TRBV12-3/TRBV12-4 | many
CASSDTQGDYGYTF | TRBD1 | TRBV5-1 | few
CSARPGGEQYF | . | TRBV20-1 | few
CASSFIQGLGTDTQYF | . | TRBV7-9 | many
CSAMPGQGAGGNEKLFF | TRBD1 | TRBV20-1 | few
CASSFPRGENAEAFF | . | TRBV5-1 | .
CASSVRPGTGGTGELFF | TRBD2 | TRBV9 | few
CASSPGLPMGVLHF | . | TRBV12-3/TRBV12-4 | few
CASSLDRVLTQYF | . | TRBV7-2 | many
CASRGTGTLAYNEQYF | . | TRBV2 | .
CASSPNGGLESYEQYF | TRBD2 | TRBV7-9 | few
CATSSLHRDRGYGYTF | TRBD1 | TRBV15 | .
CASSQDPIKNTEAFF | . | TRBV4-3 | .
CASSHRDSEETGELFF | TRBD1 | TRBV3-1 | few
CASSMSGTGRTDTQYF | TRBD1 | TRBV12-3/TRBV12-4 | few
CASSERMSSTDTQYF | . | TRBV10-2 | .
CASSLDSTDTQYF | . | TRBV5-1 | many
CSARDWGARAEAFF | . | TRBV20-1 | .
CASSYGRTGDGYTF | TRBD1 | TRBV6-5 | few
CASSVSGGGETQYF | TRBD2 | TRBV9 | .
CAISQLAGDYNEQFF | TRBD2 | TRBV10-3 | many
CASSKEEQTPSSYEQYF | . | TRBV21-1 | .
CASSPRDRVDEQYF | TRBD1 | TRBV18 | .
CASSSGQDIGEAFF | TRBD1 | TRBV5-5 | .
CASSLGVTGGTGELFF | TRBD1 | TRBV7-6 | few
CASSSRDWGETQYF | . | TRBV7-2 | once
CASSLSYGTANYGYTF | TRBD1 | TRBV7-9 | few
CSARPGTENTDTQYF | TRBD1 | TRBV20-1 | .
CASSKGQSSYNEQFF | TRBD1 | TRBV5-1 | .
CASSLFSRTDTQYF | . | TRBV7-2 | few
CASSPNHDSYGYTF | . | TRBV4-2 | few
CASSRLVNTQYF | . | TRBV25-1 | few
CASSRQDTQYF | . | TRBV5-1 | few
CASSQDRYYEQYF | TRBD1 | TRBV6-2/TRBV6-3 | few
CASSQELVSSYEQYF | . | TRBV4-1 | few